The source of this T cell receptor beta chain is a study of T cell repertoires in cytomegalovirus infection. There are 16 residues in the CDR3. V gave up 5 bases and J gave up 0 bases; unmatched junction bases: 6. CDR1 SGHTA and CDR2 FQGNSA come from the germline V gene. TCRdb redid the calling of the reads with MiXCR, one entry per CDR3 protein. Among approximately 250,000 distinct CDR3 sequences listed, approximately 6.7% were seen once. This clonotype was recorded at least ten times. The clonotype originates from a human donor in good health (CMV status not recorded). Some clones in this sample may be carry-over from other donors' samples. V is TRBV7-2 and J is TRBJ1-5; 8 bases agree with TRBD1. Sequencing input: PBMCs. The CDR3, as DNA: TGTGCCAGCAGCGACGGGACAGGCCTTAGCAATCAGCCCCAGCATTTT. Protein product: CASSDGTGLSNQPQHF. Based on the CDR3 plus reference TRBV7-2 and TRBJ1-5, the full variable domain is GAGVSQSPSNKVTEKGKDVELRCDPISGHTALYWYRQSLGQGLEFLIYFQGNSAPDKSGLPSDRFSAERTGGSVSTLTIQRTQQEDSAVYLCASSDGTGLSNQPQHFGDGTRLSIL.